This T cell receptor (beta chain) stems from a study of blood T cell repertoires in COVID-19. Study context: Sample material is recorded as cDNA or gDNA derived from T cells, B-cell-depleted T cells, or PBMCs.

Followed longitudinally, the Seattle patients had been enrolled during active infection. V dropped 4 bases and J dropped 6 bases, with 11 bases sitting between them. CDR1 is LNHDA and CDR2 is SQIVND in the germline V gene (reference sequence). There are 13 residues in the CDR3. Authors' analysis steps: Estimation of nucleated cell counts relied on the amplification of reference gene primers. The method was immunoSEQ multiplex PCR; TCRdb's version includes in-frame clones alone and lacks a portion of them. V and J calls and clone size follow that table, whereas D and trimming were derived from the DNA. There are some 190,000 clones in the sample; more than 80% occur only once, and roughly 7.8% lies in the top ten.

The material sequenced was peripheral blood. This chain joins TRBV19 and TRBJ2-3; D remains ambiguous. This receptor was identified in a woman older than 75 with COVID-19, enrolled during active disease. The CDR3 reads CASSSQDWDTQYF. The DNA for the CDR3 is TGTGCCAGTAGTAGCCAGGATTGGGATACGCAGTATTTT.